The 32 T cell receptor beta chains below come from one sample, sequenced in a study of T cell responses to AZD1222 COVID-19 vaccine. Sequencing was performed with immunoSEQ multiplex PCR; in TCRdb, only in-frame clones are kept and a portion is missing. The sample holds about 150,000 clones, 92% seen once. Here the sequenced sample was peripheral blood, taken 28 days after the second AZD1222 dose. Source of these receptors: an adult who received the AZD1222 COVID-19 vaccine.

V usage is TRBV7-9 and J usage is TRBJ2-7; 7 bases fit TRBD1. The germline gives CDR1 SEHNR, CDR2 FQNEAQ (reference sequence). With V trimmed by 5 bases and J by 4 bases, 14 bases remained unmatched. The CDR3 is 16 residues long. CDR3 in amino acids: CASSMPAGTETYEQYF. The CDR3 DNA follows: TGTGCCAGCAGCATGCCCGCCGGGACAGAGACTTACGAGCAGTACTTC.

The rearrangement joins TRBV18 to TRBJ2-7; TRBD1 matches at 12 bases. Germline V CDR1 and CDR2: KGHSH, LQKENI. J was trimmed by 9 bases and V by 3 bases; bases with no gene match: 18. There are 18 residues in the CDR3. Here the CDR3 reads CASSPPGTGGAASGVQYF. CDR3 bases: TGTGCCAGCTCACCTCCCGGGACAGGGGGCGCCGCTAGCGGAGTGCAGTACTTC.

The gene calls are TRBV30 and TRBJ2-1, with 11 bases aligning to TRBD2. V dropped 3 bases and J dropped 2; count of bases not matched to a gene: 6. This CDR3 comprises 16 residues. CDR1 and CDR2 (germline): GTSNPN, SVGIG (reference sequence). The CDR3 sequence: CAWRRPGLAAYNEQFF. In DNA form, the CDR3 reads TGTGCCTGGAGGCGACCGGGACTAGCGGCCTACAATGAGCAGTTCTTC.

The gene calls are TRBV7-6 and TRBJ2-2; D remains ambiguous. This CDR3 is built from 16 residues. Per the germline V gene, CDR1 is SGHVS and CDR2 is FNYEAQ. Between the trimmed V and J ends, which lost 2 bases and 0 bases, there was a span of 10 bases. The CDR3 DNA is TGTGCCAGCAGCTTACACGGCCCATCGAACACCGGGGAGCTGTTTTTT. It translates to CASSLHGPSNTGELFF.

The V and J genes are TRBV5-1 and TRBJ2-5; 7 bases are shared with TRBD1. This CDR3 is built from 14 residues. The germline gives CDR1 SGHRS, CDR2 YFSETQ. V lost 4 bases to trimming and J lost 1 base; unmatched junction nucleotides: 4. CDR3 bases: TGCGCCAGCAGCGCACAGGGGCCCCAAGAGACCCAGTACTTC. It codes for CASSAQGPQETQYF.

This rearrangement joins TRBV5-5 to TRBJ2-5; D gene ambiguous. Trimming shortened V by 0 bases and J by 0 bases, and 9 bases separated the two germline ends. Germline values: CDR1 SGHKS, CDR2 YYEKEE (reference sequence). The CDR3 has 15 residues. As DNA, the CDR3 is TGTGCCAGCAGCTTGGTTTCTGTGTACCAAGAGACCCAGTACTTC. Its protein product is CASSLVSVYQETQYF. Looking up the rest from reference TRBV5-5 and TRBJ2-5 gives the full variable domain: DAGVTQSPTHLIKTRGQQVTLRCSPISGHKSVSWYQQVLGQGPQFIFQYYEKEERGRGNFPDRFSARQFPNYSSELNVNALLLGDSALYLCASSLVSVYQETQYFGPGTRLLVL.

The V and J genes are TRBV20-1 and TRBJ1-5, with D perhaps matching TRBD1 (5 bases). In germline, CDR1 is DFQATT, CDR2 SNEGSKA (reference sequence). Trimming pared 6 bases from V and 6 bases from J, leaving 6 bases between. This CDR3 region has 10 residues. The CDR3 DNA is TGCAGTGCAGGGGTTCAGCCCCAGCATTTT. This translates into CSAGVQPQHF.

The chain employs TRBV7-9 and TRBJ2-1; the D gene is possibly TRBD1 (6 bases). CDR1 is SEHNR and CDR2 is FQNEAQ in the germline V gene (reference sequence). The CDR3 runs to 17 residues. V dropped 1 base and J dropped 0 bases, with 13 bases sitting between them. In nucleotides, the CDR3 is TGTGCCAGCAGCTTAGGGGGTGGGGGCAGCTCCTACAATGAGCAGTTCTTC. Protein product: CASSLGGGGSSYNEQFF.

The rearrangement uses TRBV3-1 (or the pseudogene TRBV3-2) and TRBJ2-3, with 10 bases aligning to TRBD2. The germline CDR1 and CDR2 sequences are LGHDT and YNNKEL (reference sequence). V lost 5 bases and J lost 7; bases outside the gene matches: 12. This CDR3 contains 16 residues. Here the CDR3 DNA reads TGTGCCAGCAGCTTTGGAGCGGGAGGGTCCATGAATACGCAGTATTTT. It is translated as CASSFGAGGSMNTQYF.

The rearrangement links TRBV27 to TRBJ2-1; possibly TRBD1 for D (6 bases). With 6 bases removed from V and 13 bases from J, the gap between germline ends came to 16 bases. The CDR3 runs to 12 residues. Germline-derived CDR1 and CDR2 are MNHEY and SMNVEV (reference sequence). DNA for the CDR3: TGTGCCAGCAGACTCCCGGGACAACCCCAGTTCTTC. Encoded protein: CASRLPGQPQFF.

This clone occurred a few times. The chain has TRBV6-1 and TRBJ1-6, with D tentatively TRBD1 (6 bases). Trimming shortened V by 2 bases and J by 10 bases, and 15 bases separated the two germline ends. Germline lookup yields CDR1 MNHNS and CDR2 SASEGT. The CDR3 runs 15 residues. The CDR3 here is CASSERLGGESPLHF. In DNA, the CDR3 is TGTGCCAGCAGTGAACGGCTAGGGGGGGAGTCACCCCTCCACTTT.

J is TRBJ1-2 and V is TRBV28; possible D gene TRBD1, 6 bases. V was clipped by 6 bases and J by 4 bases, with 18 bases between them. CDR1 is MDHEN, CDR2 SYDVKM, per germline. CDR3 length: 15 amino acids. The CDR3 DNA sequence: TGTGCCAGCAGGTTTAATTTACAGGGAGGCTATGGCTACACCTTC. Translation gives CASRFNLQGGYGYTF.

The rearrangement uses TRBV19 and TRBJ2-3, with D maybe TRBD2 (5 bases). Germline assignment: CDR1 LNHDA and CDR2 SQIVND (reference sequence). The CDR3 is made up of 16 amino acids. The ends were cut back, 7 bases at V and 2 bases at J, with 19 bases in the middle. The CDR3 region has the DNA TGTGCCAGTACCCCTTGGAGGCAGCTCTCCACAGATACGCAGTATTTT. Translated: CASTPWRQLSTDTQYF.

The CDR3 nucleotides read TGTGCCAGCGCAAGGAGTAGCTCCGCGAACACCGGGGAGCTGTTTTTT. Translation: CASARSSSANTGELFF. The genes are TRBV11-3 and TRBJ2-2, with D uncertain. This CDR3 has 16 amino acids. Germline CDR1 SGHNT, CDR2 YENEEA. Trimming removed 8 bases at V and 0 bases at J, with 16 bases between.

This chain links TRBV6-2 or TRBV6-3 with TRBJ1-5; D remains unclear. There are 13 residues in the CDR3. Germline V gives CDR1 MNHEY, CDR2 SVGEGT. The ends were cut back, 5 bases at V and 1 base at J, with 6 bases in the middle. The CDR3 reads CASSTDSNQPQHF. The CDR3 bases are TGTGCCAGCAGTACGGACAGCAATCAGCCCCAGCATTTT.

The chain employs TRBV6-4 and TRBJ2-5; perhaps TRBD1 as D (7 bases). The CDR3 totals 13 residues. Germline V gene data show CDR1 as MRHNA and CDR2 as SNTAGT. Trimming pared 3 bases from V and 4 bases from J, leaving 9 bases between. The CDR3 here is CASSEQGGETQYF. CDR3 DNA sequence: TGTGCCAGCAGTGAGCAGGGGGGAGAGACCCAGTACTTC.

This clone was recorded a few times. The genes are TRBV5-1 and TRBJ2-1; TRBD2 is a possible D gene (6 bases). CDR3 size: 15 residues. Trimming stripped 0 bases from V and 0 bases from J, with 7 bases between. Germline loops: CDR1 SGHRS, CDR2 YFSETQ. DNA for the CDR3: TGCGCCAGCAGCTTGGGGACTACCTCCTACAATGAGCAGTTCTTC. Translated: CASSLGTTSYNEQFF.

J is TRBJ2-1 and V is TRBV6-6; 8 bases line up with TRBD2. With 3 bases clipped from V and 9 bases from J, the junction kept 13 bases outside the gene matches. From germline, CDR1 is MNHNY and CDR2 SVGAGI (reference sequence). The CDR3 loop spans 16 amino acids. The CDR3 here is CASSYSGGRPVGEQFF. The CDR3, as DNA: TGTGCCAGCAGTTATTCGGGCGGGAGGCCTGTCGGTGAGCAGTTCTTC.

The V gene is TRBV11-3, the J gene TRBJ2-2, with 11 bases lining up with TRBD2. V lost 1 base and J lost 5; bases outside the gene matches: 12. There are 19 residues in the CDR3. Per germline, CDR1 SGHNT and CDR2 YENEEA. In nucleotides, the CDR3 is TGTGCCAGCAGCTTAGGGTCCGGGACTAGCGGTCCTGGGACCGGGGAGCTGTTTTTT. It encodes CASSLGSGTSGPGTGELFF.

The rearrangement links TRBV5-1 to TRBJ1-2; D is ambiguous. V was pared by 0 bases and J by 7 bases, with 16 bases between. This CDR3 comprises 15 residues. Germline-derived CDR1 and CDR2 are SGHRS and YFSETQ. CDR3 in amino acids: CASSLVAGSDSGYTF. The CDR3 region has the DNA TGCGCCAGCAGCTTGGTTGCGGGCTCCGACTCTGGCTACACCTTC.

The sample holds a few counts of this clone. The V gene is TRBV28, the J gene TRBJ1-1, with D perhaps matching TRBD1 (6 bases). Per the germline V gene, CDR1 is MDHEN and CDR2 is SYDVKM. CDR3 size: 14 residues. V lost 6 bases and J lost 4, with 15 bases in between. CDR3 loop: CASRRLTGSTEAFF. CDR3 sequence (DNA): TGTGCCAGCAGGAGACTTACAGGGTCCACTGAAGCTTTCTTT. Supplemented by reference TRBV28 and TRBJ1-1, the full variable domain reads DVKVTQSSRYLVKRTGEKVFLECVQDMDHENMFWYRQDPGLGLRLIYFSYDVKMKEKGDIPEGYSVSREKKERFSLILESASTNQTSMYLCASRRLTGSTEAFFGQGTRLTVV.

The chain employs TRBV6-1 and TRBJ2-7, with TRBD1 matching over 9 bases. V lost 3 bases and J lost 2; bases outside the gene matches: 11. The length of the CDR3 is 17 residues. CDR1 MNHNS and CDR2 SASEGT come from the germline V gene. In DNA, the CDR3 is TGTGCCAGCAGTGATAGGGGACAGGGAAGCGCTCCCTACGAGCAGTACTTC. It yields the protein CASSDRGQGSAPYEQYF.

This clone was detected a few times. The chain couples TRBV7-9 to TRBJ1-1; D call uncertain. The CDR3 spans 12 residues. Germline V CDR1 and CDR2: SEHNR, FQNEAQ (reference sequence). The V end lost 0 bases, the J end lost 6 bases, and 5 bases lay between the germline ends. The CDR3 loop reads CASSLARAEAFF. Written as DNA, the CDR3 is TGTGCCAGCAGCTTAGCGCGGGCTGAAGCTTTCTTT.

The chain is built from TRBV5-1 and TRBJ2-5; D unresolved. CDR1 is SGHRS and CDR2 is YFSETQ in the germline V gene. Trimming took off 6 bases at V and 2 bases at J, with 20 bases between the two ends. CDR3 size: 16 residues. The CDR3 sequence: CASNRFRNRRQETQYF. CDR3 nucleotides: TGCGCCAGCAATCGATTTCGGAACCGCCGACAAGAGACCCAGTACTTC.

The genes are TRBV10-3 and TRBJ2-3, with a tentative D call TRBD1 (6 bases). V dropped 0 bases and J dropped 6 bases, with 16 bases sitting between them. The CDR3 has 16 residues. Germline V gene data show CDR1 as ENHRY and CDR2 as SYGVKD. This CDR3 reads CAISESSGTRLDTQYF. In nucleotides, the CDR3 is TGTGCCATCAGTGAGTCGTCAGGGACAAGGTTGGATACGCAGTATTTT.

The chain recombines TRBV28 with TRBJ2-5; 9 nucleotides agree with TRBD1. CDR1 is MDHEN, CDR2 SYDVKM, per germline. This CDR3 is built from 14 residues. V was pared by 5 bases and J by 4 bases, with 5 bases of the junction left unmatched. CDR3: CASSDDRGSETQYF. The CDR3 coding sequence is TGTGCCAGCAGTGACGACAGGGGGTCAGAGACCCAGTACTTC. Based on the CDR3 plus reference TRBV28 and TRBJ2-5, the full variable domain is DVKVTQSSRYLVKRTGEKVFLECVQDMDHENMFWYRQDPGLGLRLIYFSYDVKMKEKGDIPEGYSVSREKKERFSLILESASTNQTSMYLCASSDDRGSETQYFGPGTRLLVL.

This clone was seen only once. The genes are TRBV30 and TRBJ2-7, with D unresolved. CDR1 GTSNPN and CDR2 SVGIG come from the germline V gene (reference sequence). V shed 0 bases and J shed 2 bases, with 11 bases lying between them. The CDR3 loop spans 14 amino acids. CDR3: CAWSVPQYPYEQYF. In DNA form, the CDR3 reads TGTGCCTGGAGTGTACCCCAATACCCCTACGAGCAGTACTTC.

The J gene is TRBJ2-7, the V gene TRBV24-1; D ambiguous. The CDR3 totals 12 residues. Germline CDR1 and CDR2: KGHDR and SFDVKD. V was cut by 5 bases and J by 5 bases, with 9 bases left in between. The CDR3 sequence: CATSVAGHEQYF. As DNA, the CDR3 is TGTGCCACCAGTGTGGCAGGCCACGAGCAGTACTTC.

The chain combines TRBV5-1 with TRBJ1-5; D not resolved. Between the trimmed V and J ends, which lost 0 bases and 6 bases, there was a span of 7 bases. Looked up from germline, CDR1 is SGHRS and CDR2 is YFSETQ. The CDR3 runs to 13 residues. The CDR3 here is CASSLALGQPQHF. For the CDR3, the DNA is TGCGCCAGCAGCTTGGCCCTGGGTCAGCCCCAGCATTTT.

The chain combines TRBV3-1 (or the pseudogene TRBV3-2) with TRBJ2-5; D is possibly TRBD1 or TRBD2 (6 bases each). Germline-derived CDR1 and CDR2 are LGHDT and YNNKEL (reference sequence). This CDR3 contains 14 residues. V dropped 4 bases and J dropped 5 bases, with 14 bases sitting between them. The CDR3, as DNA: TGTGCCAGCAGCCCTCATGGAGGGGGGGAGACCCAGTACTTC. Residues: CASSPHGGGETQYF.

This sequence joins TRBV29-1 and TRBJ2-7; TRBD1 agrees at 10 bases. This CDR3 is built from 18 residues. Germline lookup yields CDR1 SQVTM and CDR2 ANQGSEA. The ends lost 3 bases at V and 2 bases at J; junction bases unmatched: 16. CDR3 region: CSVDSNWGRDRGAYEQYF. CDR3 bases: TGCAGCGTTGATAGCAATTGGGGGAGGGACAGGGGTGCCTACGAGCAGTACTTC.

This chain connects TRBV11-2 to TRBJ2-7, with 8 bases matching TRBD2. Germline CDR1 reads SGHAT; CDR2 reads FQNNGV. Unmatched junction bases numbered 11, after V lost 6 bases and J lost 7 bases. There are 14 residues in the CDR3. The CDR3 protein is CASSATEAGGEQYF. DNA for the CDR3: TGTGCCAGCAGTGCTACAGAGGCGGGAGGTGAGCAGTACTTC.